This is a list of T cell receptor beta chains from one sample in a study of blood T cell repertoires in COVID-19. Produced via immunoSEQ multiplex PCR; TCRdb's table is partial and in-frame only. The sample has around 260,000 clones, around 87% seen once; the top ten hold less than 1.6%. The material sequenced was peripheral blood. These receptors all stem from a woman aged 40 to 50 who had recovered from COVID-19. CDR3s include the opening cysteine and the closing phenylalanine or tryptophan. Fields, in order: clone size, J gene, V gene, D gene, CDR3 protein, CDR3 DNA. The D gene is left open where the match is weak. Clone sizes are given selectively: once, few, many, or a class where the clone is expanded.

clone size: NA; J gene: TRBJ2-1; V gene: TRBV7-2; D gene: NA; CDR3 protein: CASSLVWLGQIYNEQFF; CDR3 DNA: TGTGCCAGCAGCTTAGTATGGCTCGGACAGATATACAATGAGCAGTTCTTC
clone size: NA; J gene: TRBJ1-1; V gene: TRBV6-5; D gene: TRBD1; CDR3 protein: CASSYGTGYTEAFF; CDR3 DNA: TGTGCCAGCAGTTACGGGACAGGGTATACTGAAGCTTTCTTT
clone size: NA; J gene: TRBJ1-6; V gene: TRBV9; D gene: TRBD1; CDR3 protein: CASSYRDRVSSPLHF; CDR3 DNA: TGTGCCAGCAGCTACCGGGACAGGGTCTCTTCACCCCTCCACTTT
clone size: NA; J gene: TRBJ1-2; V gene: TRBV11-2; D gene: NA; CDR3 protein: CASSLDLPPGTRDGYTF; CDR3 DNA: TGTGCCAGCAGCTTAGATCTCCCTCCGGGGACAAGGGATGGCTACACCTTC
clone size: NA; J gene: TRBJ1-5; V gene: TRBV27; D gene: NA; CDR3 protein: CASRAGEGKIGNQPQHF; CDR3 DNA: TGTGCCAGCAGGGCCGGGGAGGGGAAAATTGGCAATCAGCCCCAGCATTTT
clone size: NA; J gene: TRBJ1-1; V gene: TRBV18; D gene: TRBD1; CDR3 protein: CASSPTGADTEAFF; CDR3 DNA: TGTGCCAGCTCACCAACAGGGGCCGACACTGAAGCTTTCTTT
clone size: NA; J gene: TRBJ2-1; V gene: TRBV9; D gene: TRBD2; CDR3 protein: CASSSRGELAGGKQFF; CDR3 DNA: TGTGCCAGCAGCTCACGAGGGGAACTAGCGGGGGGTAAGCAGTTCTTC
clone size: NA; J gene: TRBJ1-6; V gene: TRBV6-2/TRBV6-3; D gene: TRBD1; CDR3 protein: CASSSGQGESPLHF; CDR3 DNA: TGTGCCAGCAGTTCCGGACAGGGAGAATCACCCCTCCACTTT
clone size: NA; J gene: TRBJ2-7; V gene: TRBV6-2/TRBV6-3; D gene: TRBD2; CDR3 protein: CASSRGGSGVRVYEQYF; CDR3 DNA: TGTGCCAGCAGTCGCGGGGGATCGGGGGTTCGAGTCTACGAGCAGTACTTC
clone size: once; J gene: TRBJ2-2; V gene: TRBV19; D gene: TRBD1; CDR3 protein: CASSRDRGGNTGELFF; CDR3 DNA: TGTGCCAGTAGCCGAGACAGGGGGGGGAACACCGGGGAGCTGTTTTTT
clone size: NA; J gene: TRBJ1-2; V gene: TRBV28; D gene: NA; CDR3 protein: CASSLHAQVNYGYTF; CDR3 DNA: TGTGCCAGCAGTTTACATGCGCAGGTAAACTATGGCTACACCTTC
clone size: NA; J gene: TRBJ1-5; V gene: TRBV6-2/TRBV6-3; D gene: NA; CDR3 protein: CASSYGPGYHSNQPQHF; CDR3 DNA: TGTGCCAGCAGTTACGGGCCAGGGTACCATAGCAATCAGCCCCAGCATTTT
clone size: NA; J gene: TRBJ1-3; V gene: TRBV7-9; D gene: NA; CDR3 protein: CASSGLGNTIYF; CDR3 DNA: TGTGCCAGCAGCGGACTGGGAAACACCATATATTTT
clone size: NA; J gene: TRBJ1-5; V gene: TRBV6-2/TRBV6-3; D gene: NA; CDR3 protein: CASSYSIFRDILPNQPQHF; CDR3 DNA: TGTGCCAGCAGTTACTCGATATTCCGGGACATCCTTCCTAATCAGCCCCAGCATTTT
clone size: NA; J gene: TRBJ1-1; V gene: TRBV5-4; D gene: TRBD1; CDR3 protein: CASSPTGGIHEAFF; CDR3 DNA: TGTGCCAGCAGCCCGACAGGGGGCATTCATGAAGCTTTCTTT
clone size: once; J gene: TRBJ2-2; V gene: TRBV12-5; D gene: TRBD1; CDR3 protein: CASGPRGQGSYVTGELFF; CDR3 DNA: TGTGCTAGTGGCCCCCGGGGACAGGGATCCTACGTGACCGGGGAGCTGTTTTTT
clone size: NA; J gene: TRBJ2-1; V gene: TRBV5-1; D gene: TRBD1; CDR3 protein: CASSPRQGAKHEQFF; CDR3 DNA: TGCGCCAGCAGCCCAAGACAGGGGGCGAAGCATGAGCAGTTCTTC
clone size: NA; J gene: TRBJ2-5; V gene: TRBV5-1; D gene: TRBD2; CDR3 protein: CASSLSSGGPKSGETQYF; CDR3 DNA: TGCGCCAGCAGCTTGTCTAGCGGGGGCCCAAAGTCAGGAGAGACCCAGTACTTC
clone size: NA; J gene: TRBJ1-2; V gene: TRBV6-6; D gene: TRBD1; CDR3 protein: CASRQGQFYGYTF; CDR3 DNA: TGTGCCAGCAGACAGGGACAGTTTTATGGCTACACCTTC
clone size: NA; J gene: TRBJ1-2; V gene: TRBV11-2; D gene: NA; CDR3 protein: CASSLGGLGGYTF; CDR3 DNA: TGTGCCAGCAGCTTAGGAGGGCTCGGCGGCTACACCTTC
clone size: NA; J gene: TRBJ2-4; V gene: TRBV7-3; D gene: TRBD1; CDR3 protein: CASSLGQGEAKNIQYF; CDR3 DNA: TGTGCCAGCAGCCTCGGACAGGGGGAAGCCAAAAACATTCAGTACTTC